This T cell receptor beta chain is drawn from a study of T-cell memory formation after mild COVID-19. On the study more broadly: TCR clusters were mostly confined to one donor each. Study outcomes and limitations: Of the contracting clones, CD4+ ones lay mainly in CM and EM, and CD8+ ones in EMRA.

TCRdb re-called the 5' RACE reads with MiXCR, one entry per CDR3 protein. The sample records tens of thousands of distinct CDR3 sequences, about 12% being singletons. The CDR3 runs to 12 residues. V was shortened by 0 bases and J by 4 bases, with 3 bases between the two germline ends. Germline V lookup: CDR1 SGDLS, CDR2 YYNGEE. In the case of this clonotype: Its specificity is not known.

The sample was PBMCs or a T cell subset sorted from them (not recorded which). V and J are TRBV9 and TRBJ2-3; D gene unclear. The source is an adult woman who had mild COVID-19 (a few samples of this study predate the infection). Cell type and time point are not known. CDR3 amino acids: CASSVGADTQYF. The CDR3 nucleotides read TGTGCCAGCAGCGTAGGGGCAGATACGCAGTATTTT. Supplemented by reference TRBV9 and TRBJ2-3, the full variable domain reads DSGVTQTPKHLITATGQRVTLRCSPRSGDLSVYWYQQSLDQGLQFLIQYYNGEERAKGNILERFSAQQFPDLHSELNLSSLELGDSALYFCASSVGADTQYFGPGTRLTVL.